This TCR beta chain was observed in a study of blood T cell repertoires in COVID-19. Study context: Donors in the United States, Italy and Spain gave samples during acute or convalescent COVID-19. The analysed material was cDNA or gDNA that came from T cells, B-cell-depleted T cells, or PBMCs.

Per the germline V gene, CDR1 is SGHNT and CDR2 is YENEEA. This CDR3 spans 18 amino acids. V gave up 4 bases and J gave up 4 bases; unmatched junction bases: 13. TCRdb's copy holds only in-frame clones and misses some; the assay was immunoSEQ multiplex PCR. This table has 45,000 to 65,000 clones, more than 90% appearing once. This TCR was recovered from a human donor in a cohort sampled during active COVID-19. The sequenced sample was peripheral blood. V usage is TRBV11-3 and J usage is TRBJ2-5, with 12 nucleotides matching TRBD2. CDR3 bases: TGTGCCAGCAGCTCGGGGACTAGCGGGTTTGCGGAGGGAGAGACCCAGTACTTC. It yields the protein CASSSGTSGFAEGETQYF.